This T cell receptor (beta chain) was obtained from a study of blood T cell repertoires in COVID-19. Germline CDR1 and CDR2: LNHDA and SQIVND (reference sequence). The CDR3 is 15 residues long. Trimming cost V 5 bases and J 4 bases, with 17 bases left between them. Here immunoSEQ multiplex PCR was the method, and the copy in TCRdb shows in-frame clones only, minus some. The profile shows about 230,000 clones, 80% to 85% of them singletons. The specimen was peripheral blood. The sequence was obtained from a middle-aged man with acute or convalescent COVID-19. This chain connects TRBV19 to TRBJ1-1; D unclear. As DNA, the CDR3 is TGTGCCAGTAGTGGAACGCAGGTGATCGTCACTGAAGCTTTCTTT. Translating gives CASSGTQVIVTEAFF.